The TCR beta chain under discussion was sequenced for a study of response to subunit inactivated influenza vaccine. One entry per CDR3 protein results from TCRdb running MiXCR on the RT-PCR reads. Counted here are 500,000 to 700,000 distinct CDR3 sequences, 20% to 25% occurring once; the ten biggest clones make up roughly 2.8%. Germline CDR1 is MNHEY and CDR2 is SVGEGT. The V and J ends lost 6 bases and 5 bases, in that order; junction bases with no gene match: 9. The CDR3 totals 15 residues. These records were also assigned to another study, of T cells expressing NK-cell markers. From that second work: TCR beta cDNA was generated via 5'RACE template switching incorporating UMIs. Of eight sequenced donors, seven were HCMV-seropositive and one HCMV-seronegative. There remained a lack of clarity about HCMV specificity of expanded NKG2C+ T cell clones.

V is TRBV6-2 or TRBV6-3 and J is TRBJ2-5; 10 bases match TRBD2. This receptor was obtained from a man between 45 and 60 years old who received an inactivated influenza vaccine. Source: CD4+ T cells sorted from PBMCs, taken 11 to 12 days after vaccination. The chain's CDR3 is CASRHSAGGAETQYF. CDR3 in DNA: TGTGCCAGCAGACACTCAGCGGGAGGGGCCGAGACCCAGTACTTC.